The 7 T cell receptor beta chains in this list originate from one sample, sequenced in a study of PD-L1 blockade in urothelial cancer. Time point defined: peripheral blood 6 weeks after treatment start. Profiling relied on immunoSEQ multiplex PCR, and the TCRdb table lists in-frame clones only, not all of them. The data contain some 110,000 clones, 80% to 95% of them singletons. The sample consisted of PBMCs, taken around atezolizumab (anti-PD-L1) treatment. The source is a man in his fifties or sixties with urothelial cancer.

The V and J genes are TRBV6-1 and TRBJ2-2; D perhaps matches TRBD2 (7 bases). The CDR3 covers 15 residues. Germline lookup yields CDR1 MNHNS and CDR2 SASEGT. The V end lost 4 bases, the J end lost 7 bases, and 16 bases lay between the germline ends. The CDR3 DNA is TGTGCCAGCAGTGTCGGACGGGGAGGGGGCGGGGAGCTGTTTTTT. This translates into CASSVGRGGGGELFF.

The chain joins TRBV21-1 to TRBJ1-3. TRBV21-1 is given as a pseudogene. The CDR3 totals 17 residues. The CDR3 sequence: CASSPRDSGISGNTIYF. The CDR3 nucleotides are TGTGCCAGCAGCCCGCGGGACTCAGGAATCTCTGGAAACACCATATATTTT.

V and J are TRBV5-1 and TRBJ2-1; 8 positions match TRBD2. The CDR3 loop spans 17 amino acids. Germline V CDR1 and CDR2: SGHRS, YFSETQ. The V and J ends lost 0 bases and 5 bases, in that order; junction bases with no gene match: 10. The CDR3 DNA follows: TGCGCCAGCAGCTTGGGACCCGGGGGGGCAGCGGACAATGAGCAGTTCTTC. Protein: CASSLGPGGAADNEQFF.

This chain joins TRBV30 and TRBJ1-1; perhaps TRBD1 as D (6 bases). The CDR3 spans 14 residues. Per germline, CDR1 GTSNPN and CDR2 SVGIG (reference sequence). V was cut by 2 bases and J by 7 bases, with 17 bases left in between. The CDR3 nucleotides are TGTGCCTGGAGTCCCGGCAGGCCACAGGGTGAAGCTTTCTTT. Amino acid sequence: CAWSPGRPQGEAFF.

The chain uses TRBV30 and TRBJ1-1, with 8 positions matching TRBD1. This CDR3 is 15 amino acids long. J gave up 4 bases and V 5 bases, and 12 bases lay outside the gene matches. In germline, CDR1 is GTSNPN, CDR2 SVGIG (reference sequence). The CDR3 region has the DNA TGTGCCTGGGGAAACAGGGGGGCGTGGGGCACTGAAGCTTTCTTT. Its protein is CAWGNRGAWGTEAFF.

This clone has only a few counts. This chain connects TRBV6-5 to TRBJ1-4; TRBD1 matches 7 bases. The CDR3 has 16 residues. Trimming took 0 bases from V and 6 from J; bases not matched to a gene: 7. Germline lookup yields CDR1 MNHEY and CDR2 SVGAGI. CDR3 DNA sequence: TGTGCCAGCAGTTACTCGATGGACAGGATATATGAAAAACTGTTTTTT. This translates into CASSYSMDRIYEKLFF.

The J gene is TRBJ1-4, the V gene TRBV6-1, with D perhaps TRBD1 (6 bases). The germline V gene has CDR1 MNHNS and CDR2 SASEGT. The V end lost 3 bases, the J end lost 3 bases, and 11 bases lay between the germline ends. The CDR3 has 15 amino acids. The CDR3 loop reads CASSDPRGPNEKLFF. The CDR3 DNA reads TGTGCCAGCAGTGACCCCAGGGGTCCTAATGAAAAACTGTTTTTT.